These T cell receptor beta chains were read from a single sample in a study of regulatory T cells in long-lasting Graves disease. TCRdb re-called the multiplex PCR reads through MiXCR, storing one row per CDR3 protein. Found here are 700,000 or so distinct CDR3 sequences, roughly 30% of them singletons; the top ten hold around 42%. This specimen consisted of peripheral blood mononuclear cells (PBMCs), obtained when the disease was refractory, from a patient treated with antithyroid drugs. These receptors all stem from a female donor with Graves disease. The CDR3 runs from the conserved cysteine through the conserved F or W. The D gene is left open where the match is weak. Size is stated for part of the rows, as once, few or many counts, or as a class when the clone is expanded.

v_gene: TRBV24-1; d_gene: TRBD2; abundance: -; j_gene: TRBJ2-1; CDR3aa: CATRFHGDYREIF; CDR3nt: TGTGCCACCAGATTCCACGGGGACTACCGAGAGATCTTC
v_gene: TRBV30; d_gene: -; abundance: few; j_gene: TRBJ2-5; CDR3aa: CAWAGSREETQYF; CDR3nt: TGTGCCTGGGCTGGGTCCAGGGAAGAGACCCAGTACTTC
v_gene: TRBV28; d_gene: -; abundance: many; j_gene: TRBJ1-2; CDR3aa: CACQGEGTTPNYGYTF; CDR3nt: TGTGCCTGCCAGGGAGAGGGGACAACTCCTAACTATGGCTACACCTTC
v_gene: TRBV6-1; d_gene: TRBD1; abundance: few; j_gene: TRBJ1-2; CDR3aa: CASGRTGEYGYTF; CDR3nt: TGTGCCAGCGGCCGGACAGGCGAGTATGGCTACACCTTC
v_gene: TRBV10-3; d_gene: -; abundance: many; j_gene: TRBJ2-5; CDR3aa: CAIAGPSRETQYF; CDR3nt: TGTGCCATTGCGGGCCCCTCCAGGGAGACCCAGTACTTC
v_gene: TRBV5-1; d_gene: -; abundance: -; j_gene: TRBJ1-2; CDR3aa: CASSSDIPTTYGYTF; CDR3nt: TGCGCCAGCAGCTCGGACATCCCTACAACCTATGGCTACACCTTC
v_gene: TRBV5-1; d_gene: -; abundance: -; j_gene: TRBJ1-2; CDR3aa: CASTTPGAGDYTF; CDR3nt: TGCGCCAGCACAACCCCAGGGGCTGGAGACTACACCTTC
v_gene: TRBV3-1; d_gene: -; abundance: -; j_gene: TRBJ2-7; CDR3aa: CASSQGGHYEQYF; CDR3nt: TGTGCCAGCAGCCAAGGTGGCCACTACGAGCAGTACTTC
v_gene: TRBV11-2; d_gene: TRBD1; abundance: -; j_gene: TRBJ1-2; CDR3aa: CASSPIGQGAYGYTF; CDR3nt: TGTGCCAGCAGCCCCATCGGACAGGGGGCTTATGGCTACACCTTC
v_gene: TRBV10-3; d_gene: TRBD2; abundance: -; j_gene: TRBJ2-7; CDR3aa: CAIRAGLAGGHEQYF; CDR3nt: TGTGCCATCAGGGCGGGACTAGCGGGAGGCCACGAGCAGTACTTC
v_gene: TRBV9; d_gene: TRBD1; abundance: -; j_gene: TRBJ1-6; CDR3aa: CASSVGLRGRNSPLHF; CDR3nt: TGTGCCAGCAGCGTAGGTCTCAGGGGGCGGAATTCACCCCTCCACTTT
v_gene: TRBV2; d_gene: -; abundance: -; j_gene: TRBJ1-2; CDR3aa: CASRPPDGITPNYGYTF; CDR3nt: TGTGCCAGCAGGCCACCGGACGGCATCACCCCCAACTATGGCTACACCTTC
v_gene: TRBV2; d_gene: TRBD2; abundance: many; j_gene: TRBJ2-4; CDR3aa: CASSELAIAVLAKNIQYF; CDR3nt: TGTGCCAGCAGCGAACTAGCGATCGCTGTGCTAGCCAAAAACATTCAGTACTTC
v_gene: TRBV5-1; d_gene: TRBD1; abundance: few; j_gene: TRBJ1-2; CDR3aa: CASSGGQGVYGYTF; CDR3nt: TGCGCCAGCAGCGGGGGACAGGGGGTTTATGGCTACACCTTC
v_gene: TRBV7-3; d_gene: TRBD1; abundance: -; j_gene: TRBJ1-6; CDR3aa: CASSPRTGGSSYNSPLHF; CDR3nt: TGTGCCAGCAGCCCTAGGACAGGGGGGAGCTCCTATAATTCACCCCTCCACTTT
v_gene: TRBV12-3/TRBV12-4; d_gene: -; abundance: -; j_gene: TRBJ2-4; CDR3aa: CASSFSGGLNIQYF; CDR3nt: TGTGCCAGCAGTTTCTCTGGGGGCCTTAACATTCAGTACTTC
v_gene: TRBV11-2; d_gene: -; abundance: -; j_gene: TRBJ1-1; CDR3aa: CASSLDVTGKAFF; CDR3nt: TGTGCCAGCAGCTTAGATGTTACAGGGAAAGCTTTCTTT
v_gene: TRBV20-1; d_gene: -; abundance: -; j_gene: TRBJ1-1; CDR3aa: CSARYRNTEAFF; CDR3nt: TGCAGTGCCCGATATCGGAACACTGAAGCTTTCTTT
v_gene: TRBV18; d_gene: -; abundance: few; j_gene: TRBJ1-1; CDR3aa: CASSPETPEAFF; CDR3nt: TGTGCCAGCTCACCAGAGACACCCGAAGCTTTCTTT
v_gene: TRBV11-2; d_gene: -; abundance: few; j_gene: TRBJ2-7; CDR3aa: CASSIGINYEQYF; CDR3nt: TGTGCCAGCAGCATCGGGATCAACTACGAGCAGTACTTC
v_gene: TRBV6-1; d_gene: -; abundance: -; j_gene: TRBJ1-4; CDR3aa: CASSRPFVNEKLFF; CDR3nt: TGTGCCAGCAGTAGACCGTTCGTTAATGAAAAACTGTTTTTT
v_gene: TRBV12-3/TRBV12-4; d_gene: -; abundance: once; j_gene: TRBJ1-2; CDR3aa: CASRATYSWGYTF; CDR3nt: TGTGCCAGCAGAGCAACCTACTCGTGGGGCTACACCTTC
v_gene: TRBV29-1; d_gene: TRBD1; abundance: once; j_gene: TRBJ1-5; CDR3aa: CSVRTGDQPQHF; CDR3nt: TGCAGCGTTCGGACAGGGGACCAGCCCCAGCATTTT